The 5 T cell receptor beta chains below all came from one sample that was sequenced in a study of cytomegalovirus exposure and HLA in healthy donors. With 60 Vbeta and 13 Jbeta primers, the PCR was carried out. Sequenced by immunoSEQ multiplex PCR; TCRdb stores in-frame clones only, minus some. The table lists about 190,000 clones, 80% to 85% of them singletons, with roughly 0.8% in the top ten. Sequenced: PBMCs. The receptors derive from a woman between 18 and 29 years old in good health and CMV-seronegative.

CDR3 DNA sequence: TGTGCCAGCACCTCAGTTCTGGGGGGCTACGAGCAGTACTTC. It translates to CASTSVLGGYEQYF. The chain couples TRBV27 to TRBJ2-7; a weak D match, TRBD2 (6 bases). This CDR3 is built from 14 residues. Germline assignment: CDR1 MNHEY and CDR2 SMNVEV (reference sequence). Trimming removed 7 bases from V and 3 bases from J, with 16 bases in between.

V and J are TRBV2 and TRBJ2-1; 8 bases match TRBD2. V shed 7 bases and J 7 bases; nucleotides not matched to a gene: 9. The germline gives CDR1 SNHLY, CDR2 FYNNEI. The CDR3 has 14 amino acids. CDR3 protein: CASNTYSGVNEQFF. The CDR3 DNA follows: TGTGCCAGCAATACGTATAGCGGGGTAAATGAGCAGTTCTTC.

The CDR3 spells CASSYPGTGGLNEQFF. Here the CDR3 DNA reads TGTGCCAGCAGCTACCCAGGGACAGGGGGCCTTAATGAGCAGTTCTTC. The rearrangement joins TRBV7-9 to TRBJ2-1; 12 nucleotides agree with TRBD1. Germline CDR1 and CDR2: SEHNR and FQNEAQ (reference sequence). J gave up 7 bases and V 4 bases, and 8 bases lay outside the gene matches. The CDR3 runs 16 residues.

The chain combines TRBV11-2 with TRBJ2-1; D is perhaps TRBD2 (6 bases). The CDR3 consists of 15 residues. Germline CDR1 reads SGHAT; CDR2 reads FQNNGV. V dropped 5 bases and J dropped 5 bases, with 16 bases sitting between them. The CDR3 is CASSPRLEVHNEQFF. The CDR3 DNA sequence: TGTGCCAGCAGCCCCCGACTAGAGGTTCACAATGAGCAGTTCTTC.

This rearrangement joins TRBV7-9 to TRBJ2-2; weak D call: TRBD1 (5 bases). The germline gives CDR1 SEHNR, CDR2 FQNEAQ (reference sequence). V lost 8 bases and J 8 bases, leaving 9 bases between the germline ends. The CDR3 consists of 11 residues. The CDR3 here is CASRRQGELFF. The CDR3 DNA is TGTGCCAGCCGACGACAGGGGGAGCTGTTTTTT.